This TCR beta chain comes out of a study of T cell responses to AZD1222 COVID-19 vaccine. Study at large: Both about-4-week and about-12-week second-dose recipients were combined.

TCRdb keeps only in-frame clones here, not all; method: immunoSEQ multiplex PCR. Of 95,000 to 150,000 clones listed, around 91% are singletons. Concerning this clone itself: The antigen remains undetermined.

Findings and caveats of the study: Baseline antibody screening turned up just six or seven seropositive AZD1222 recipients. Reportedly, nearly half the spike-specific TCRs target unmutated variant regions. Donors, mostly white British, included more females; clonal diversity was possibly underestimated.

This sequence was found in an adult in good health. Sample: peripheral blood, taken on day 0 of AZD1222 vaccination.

The CDR3 sequence is CASSQVKGDHEQYF. The CDR3 DNA is TGCGCCAGCAGCCAAGTAAAGGGGGATCACGAGCAGTACTTC. The chain links TRBV4-1 to TRBJ2-7, with TRBD1 as a possible D gene (6 bases). Germline V CDR1 and CDR2: MGHRA, YSYEKL. The CDR3 is 14 amino acids. V dropped 1 base and J dropped 5 bases, with 12 bases sitting between them.